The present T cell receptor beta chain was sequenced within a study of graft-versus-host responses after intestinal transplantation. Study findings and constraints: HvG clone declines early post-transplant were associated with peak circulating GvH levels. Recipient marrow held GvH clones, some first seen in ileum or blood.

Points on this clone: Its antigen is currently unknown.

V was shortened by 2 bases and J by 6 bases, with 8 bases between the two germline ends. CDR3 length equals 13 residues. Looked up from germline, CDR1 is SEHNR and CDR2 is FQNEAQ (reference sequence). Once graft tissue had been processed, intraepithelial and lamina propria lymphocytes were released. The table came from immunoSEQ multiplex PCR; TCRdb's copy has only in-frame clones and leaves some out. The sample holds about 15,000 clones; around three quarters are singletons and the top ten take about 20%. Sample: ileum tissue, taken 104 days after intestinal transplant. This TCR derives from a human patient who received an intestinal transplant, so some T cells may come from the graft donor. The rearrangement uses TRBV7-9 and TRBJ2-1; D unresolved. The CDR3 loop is CASSLPRSNEQFF. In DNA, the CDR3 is TGTGCCAGCAGCTTACCCAGGAGCAATGAGCAGTTCTTC.